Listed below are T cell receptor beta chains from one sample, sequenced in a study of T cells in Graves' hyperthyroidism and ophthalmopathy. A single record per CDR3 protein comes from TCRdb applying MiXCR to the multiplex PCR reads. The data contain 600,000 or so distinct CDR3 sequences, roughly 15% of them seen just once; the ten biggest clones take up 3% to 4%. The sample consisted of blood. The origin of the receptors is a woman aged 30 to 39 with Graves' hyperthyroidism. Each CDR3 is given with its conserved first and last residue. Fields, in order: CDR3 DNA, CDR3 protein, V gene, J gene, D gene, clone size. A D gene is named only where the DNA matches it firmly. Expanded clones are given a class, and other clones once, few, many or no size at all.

DNA: TGCGCCAGCAAAGCCTCGACAGGGGACACCGGGGAGCTGTTTTTT
CDR3: CASKASTGDTGELFF
V: TRBV5-1
J: TRBJ2-2
D: TRBD1
size: few

DNA: TGTGCCAGTGGGGACAGGGGTCTACAAGAGACCCAGTACTTC
CDR3: CASGDRGLQETQYF
V: TRBV2
J: TRBJ2-5
D: TRBD1
size: many

DNA: TGTGCCAGCAGCCCTACTACCGACAGGGGGTTTCGCACCGGGGAGCTGTTTTTT
CDR3: CASSPTTDRGFRTGELFF
V: TRBV5-6
J: TRBJ2-2
D: TRBD1
size: .

DNA: TGTGCCAGCAGTTTTGGATTCACGAACCATCAGCCCCAGCATTTT
CDR3: CASSFGFTNHQPQHF
V: TRBV28
J: TRBJ1-5
D: .
size: many

DNA: TGTGCCAGCAGCTTACGCGGGAGTTGGTACAATGAGCAGTTCTTC
CDR3: CASSLRGSWYNEQFF
V: TRBV7-3
J: TRBJ2-1
D: TRBD2
size: .

DNA: TGTGCCAGCAGACCGGACGGCTACCAAGAGACCCAGTACTTC
CDR3: CASRPDGYQETQYF
V: TRBV6-1
J: TRBJ2-5
D: .
size: many

DNA: TGTGCCAGCAGCCACACAGGTGGAGACACCATATATTTT
CDR3: CASSHTGGDTIYF
V: TRBV7-3
J: TRBJ1-3
D: .
size: few

DNA: TGTGCCAGCAGTTCCTTAGGGGGGGTTCGGAAAGCTTTCTTT
CDR3: CASSSLGGVRKAFF
V: TRBV28
J: TRBJ1-1
D: .
size: many

DNA: TGTGCCAGCAGAGGGGCGGGAGAGGGCACAGATACGCAGTATTTT
CDR3: CASRGAGEGTDTQYF
V: TRBV27
J: TRBJ2-3
D: TRBD2
size: few

DNA: TGCAGTGCTAGTGGGGACAGGGTTATTGGCAATCAGCCCCAGCATTTT
CDR3: CSASGDRVIGNQPQHF
V: TRBV20-1
J: TRBJ1-5
D: TRBD1
size: many

DNA: TGTGCCAGCACCAGACTAGCGGGAGGACCAGATACGCAGTATTTT
CDR3: CASTRLAGGPDTQYF
V: TRBV6-1
J: TRBJ2-3
D: TRBD2
size: many

DNA: TGTGCCAGCAGCTTGAGATCAGGACGATCCACTGAAGCTTTCTTT
CDR3: CASSLRSGRSTEAFF
V: TRBV5-4
J: TRBJ1-1
D: .
size: few

DNA: .
CDR3: CASSSSGQSNTQYF
V: TRBV6-5
J: TRBJ2-3
D: .
size: .

DNA: TGTGCCATCGGAAAGGTTGGACTAGCGGTTAGCACAGATACGCAGTATTTT
CDR3: CAIGKVGLAVSTDTQYF
V: TRBV10-3
J: TRBJ2-3
D: TRBD2
size: .

DNA: TGTGCCAGCAGTTACATAGGACAGTTAGATTTAGATATGCAGTATTTT
CDR3: CASSYIGQLDLDMQYF
V: TRBV27
J: TRBJ2-3
D: .
size: .

DNA: TGCAGTGCTAGAGAGGACATCAGGCAGTATAATTCACCCCTCCACTTT
CDR3: CSAREDIRQYNSPLHF
V: TRBV20-1
J: TRBJ1-6
D: .
size: .

DNA: TGTGCCAGCAGCGGATCGAACAGGGGCCTAGGCTTGCCCGACTATGGCTACACCTTC
CDR3: CASSGSNRGLGLPDYGYTF
V: TRBV9
J: TRBJ1-2
D: TRBD1
size: .

DNA: TGTGCCAGCAGCCAAGGGACAGGGTATGATCAGCCCCAGCATTTT
CDR3: CASSQGTGYDQPQHF
V: TRBV5-5
J: TRBJ1-5
D: TRBD1
size: few

DNA: TGTGCCAGCAGTAAAGGGACTAGCGGGCGGGATACGCAGTATTTT
CDR3: CASSKGTSGRDTQYF
V: TRBV6-2/TRBV6-3
J: TRBJ2-3
D: TRBD2
size: few

DNA: TGTGCCTGGAGCCCCCCAGACAGGTGGGAATCGTCCCAGCATTTT
CDR3: CAWSPPDRWESSQHF
V: TRBV30
J: TRBJ1-5
D: .
size: .

DNA: TGTGCCAGCAGCAGCAAGTCCTGGGACAGTGACTTCTATGGCTACACCTTC
CDR3: CASSSKSWDSDFYGYTF
V: TRBV7-9
J: TRBJ1-2
D: TRBD1
size: .

DNA: TGTGCCAGCAGCCACCCCGCCGATCGGTTCGATACGCAGTATTTT
CDR3: CASSHPADRFDTQYF
V: TRBV3-1
J: TRBJ2-3
D: .
size: many

DNA: TGTGCCAGCACCCTTCACAGGGCTAGTTACTACGAGCAGTACTTC
CDR3: CASTLHRASYYEQYF
V: TRBV28
J: TRBJ2-7
D: .
size: many

DNA: TGTGCCAGCACAACCCTCTCCGGGACGTCATATACGCAGTATTTT
CDR3: CASTTLSGTSYTQYF
V: TRBV27
J: TRBJ2-3
D: .
size: few

DNA: TGTGCCAGCAGTGCCCGATTGGGCTACGAGCAGTACTTC
CDR3: CASSARLGYEQYF
V: TRBV28
J: TRBJ2-7
D: .
size: many

DNA: TGCAGTGCTATCCTCGGGACGTACTATGGCTACACCTTC
CDR3: CSAILGTYYGYTF
V: TRBV20-1
J: TRBJ1-2
D: .
size: few

DNA: TGTGCCAGCAGCCAGCCGGGACAGGGATACAATGAGCAGTTCTTC
CDR3: CASSQPGQGYNEQFF
V: TRBV11-1
J: TRBJ2-1
D: TRBD1
size: many

DNA: TGCGCCAGCAGCGGGGTCGGTAGCGCTTCTACCTACAATGAGCAGTTCTTC
CDR3: CASSGVGSASTYNEQFF
V: TRBV4-1
J: TRBJ2-1
D: .
size: .

DNA: TGTGCCAGCAGTTCCTTAGGGACAGGGGCCAAAAACATTCAGTACTTC
CDR3: CASSSLGTGAKNIQYF
V: TRBV28
J: TRBJ2-4
D: TRBD1
size: .

DNA: TGTGCCAGCAGCTTAGGCCCCGGGGGGGTCACAGATACGCAGTATTTT
CDR3: CASSLGPGGVTDTQYF
V: TRBV11-2
J: TRBJ2-3
D: TRBD2
size: many

DNA: TGTGCCAGCAGCCGAACCCGGAGAGACCGACAGGGGTGCACCTTC
CDR3: CASSRTRRDRQGCTF
V: TRBV13
J: TRBJ1-2
D: TRBD1
size: .

DNA: TGTGCCAGCAGCACCCGACAGAGCTCCTACGAGCAGTACTTC
CDR3: CASSTRQSSYEQYF
V: TRBV7-2
J: TRBJ2-7
D: .
size: many

DNA: TGCAGTGCGCAGGTGCTAGCGGGAGGGTTGTCGAACACCGGGGAGCTGTTTTTT
CDR3: CSAQVLAGGLSNTGELFF
V: TRBV20-1
J: TRBJ2-2
D: TRBD2
size: many

DNA: TGTGCCACCAGCCCGTACCGGGACAGGGTATACGAGCAGTACTTC
CDR3: CATSPYRDRVYEQYF
V: TRBV15
J: TRBJ2-7
D: TRBD1
size: few

DNA: TGCAGTGCTGACTTTGGGACTAGCTTCAGTTCGACGTATTTT
CDR3: CSADFGTSFSSTYF
V: TRBV20-1
J: TRBJ2-3
D: TRBD2
size: many

DNA: TGTGCCTGGGCCCGGGACACCCACACAGATACGCAGTATTTT
CDR3: CAWARDTHTDTQYF
V: TRBV30
J: TRBJ2-3
D: .
size: .

DNA: TGCAGCGTTGAAGATAACTATGGCTACACCTTC
CDR3: CSVEDNYGYTF
V: TRBV29-1
J: TRBJ1-2
D: .
size: many

DNA: TGTGCCAGTACCCCCGGTTCTTTCGATCAGCCCCAGCATTTT
CDR3: CASTPGSFDQPQHF
V: TRBV19
J: TRBJ1-5
D: .
size: few

DNA: TGTGCCAGCAGCCTTCTTTACAGGGGGCCCTATTCAGATACGCAGTATTTT
CDR3: CASSLLYRGPYSDTQYF
V: TRBV7-2
J: TRBJ2-3
D: TRBD1
size: many

DNA: TGTGCCAGCAGTCCCGGGACCGCGGGGACCGGGGAGCTGTTTTTT
CDR3: CASSPGTAGTGELFF
V: TRBV6-4
J: TRBJ2-2
D: .
size: once

DNA: TGTGCCAGCAGCCCCGACGGGACCCGCAATCAGCCCCAGCATTTT
CDR3: CASSPDGTRNQPQHF
V: TRBV9
J: TRBJ1-5
D: .
size: few

DNA: TGTGCCAGCAGCCCAGGGGGAATCAGGTACGAGCAGTACTTC
CDR3: CASSPGGIRYEQYF
V: TRBV12-3/TRBV12-4
J: TRBJ2-7
D: TRBD1
size: many

DNA: TGTGCCAGCAGCGACGCACTAGCTACCGGGGAGCTGTTTTTT
CDR3: CASSDALATGELFF
V: TRBV28
J: TRBJ2-2
D: .
size: many

DNA: TGCAGTGCTGCAACCGGGACTAGCGGGTTCACAGATACGCAGTATTTT
CDR3: CSAATGTSGFTDTQYF
V: TRBV20-1
J: TRBJ2-3
D: TRBD2
size: .

DNA: TGTGCCAGCAGCTTAGTCGTAGCGGGAGAGACCCAGTACTTC
CDR3: CASSLVVAGETQYF
V: TRBV11-2
J: TRBJ2-5
D: TRBD2
size: many

DNA: TGTGCCAGCCGATGGACTAGCGGGAACTCCTACGAGCAGTACTTC
CDR3: CASRWTSGNSYEQYF
V: TRBV6-1
J: TRBJ2-7
D: TRBD2
size: few

DNA: TGTGCCAGCAGCGGACTAGCGGGAGTCGAGCAGTACTTC
CDR3: CASSGLAGVEQYF
V: TRBV11-2
J: TRBJ2-7
D: TRBD2
size: many

DNA: TGTGCCAGCAGTGGGCGACTAGCCCCCTCCGAGCAGTACTTC
CDR3: CASSGRLAPSEQYF
V: TRBV27
J: TRBJ2-7
D: TRBD2
size: many

DNA: TGTGCCAGCAGTTTACATCTAGCGGTCACTACAGATACGCAGTATTTT
CDR3: CASSLHLAVTTDTQYF
V: TRBV28
J: TRBJ2-3
D: TRBD2
size: many

DNA: TGCGCCAGCAGCAGGGACAGGCCGACGAACACTGAAGCTTTCTTT
CDR3: CASSRDRPTNTEAFF
V: TRBV5-1
J: TRBJ1-1
D: TRBD1
size: many

DNA: TGTGCCAGCAGCCAAGACGGGGGGTTAGCGGGAGGTAACAATGAGCAGTTCTTC
CDR3: CASSQDGGLAGGNNEQFF
V: TRBV3-1
J: TRBJ2-1
D: TRBD2
size: many

DNA: TGTGCCAGTAGTATTTTGGACAGTCTCTATGGCTACACCTTC
CDR3: CASSILDSLYGYTF
V: TRBV19
J: TRBJ1-2
D: .
size: .

DNA: TGTGCCAGCAGCTTAAATCCTTTCACCGGGGAGCTGTTTTTT
CDR3: CASSLNPFTGELFF
V: TRBV11-3
J: TRBJ2-2
D: .
size: .